This TCR beta chain was sequenced for a study of CD8 T cells in ankylosing spondylitis. Comments on this clonotype: Its antigen remains unidentified.

Researchers built TCR beta libraries using quantitative 5'-RACE with molecular barcodes. Via MiXCR, TCRdb re-called the 5' RACE reads, giving one row per CDR3 protein. Among more than 650,000 distinct CDR3 sequences listed, around 11% were seen once. The study, taken as a whole, reports: Reported data indicate significant enrichment of disease-linked clones within matched ankylosing spondylitis synovial fluid. Ankylosing spondylitis blood appeared to carry a characteristic TCR beta motif of fewer than 10 highly homologous variants. CD8+ disease-linked clones were present at relatively low frequencies in blood. Before this, some motif variants had been reported in reactive arthritis synovial fluid and blood.

The V end lost 7 bases, the J end lost 2 bases, and 12 bases lay between the germline ends. The CDR3 extends over 14 amino acids. From germline, CDR1 is ENHRY and CDR2 SYGVKD. The chain has TRBV10-3 and TRBJ2-1; D uncertain. The source is a male donor with ankylosing spondylitis. The sample consisted of blood, either unsorted or a sorted T cell fraction (not recorded which). CDR3 protein: CAITKTNPYNEQFF. DNA for the CDR3: TGTGCCATCACTAAGACCAATCCCTACAATGAGCAGTTCTTC.